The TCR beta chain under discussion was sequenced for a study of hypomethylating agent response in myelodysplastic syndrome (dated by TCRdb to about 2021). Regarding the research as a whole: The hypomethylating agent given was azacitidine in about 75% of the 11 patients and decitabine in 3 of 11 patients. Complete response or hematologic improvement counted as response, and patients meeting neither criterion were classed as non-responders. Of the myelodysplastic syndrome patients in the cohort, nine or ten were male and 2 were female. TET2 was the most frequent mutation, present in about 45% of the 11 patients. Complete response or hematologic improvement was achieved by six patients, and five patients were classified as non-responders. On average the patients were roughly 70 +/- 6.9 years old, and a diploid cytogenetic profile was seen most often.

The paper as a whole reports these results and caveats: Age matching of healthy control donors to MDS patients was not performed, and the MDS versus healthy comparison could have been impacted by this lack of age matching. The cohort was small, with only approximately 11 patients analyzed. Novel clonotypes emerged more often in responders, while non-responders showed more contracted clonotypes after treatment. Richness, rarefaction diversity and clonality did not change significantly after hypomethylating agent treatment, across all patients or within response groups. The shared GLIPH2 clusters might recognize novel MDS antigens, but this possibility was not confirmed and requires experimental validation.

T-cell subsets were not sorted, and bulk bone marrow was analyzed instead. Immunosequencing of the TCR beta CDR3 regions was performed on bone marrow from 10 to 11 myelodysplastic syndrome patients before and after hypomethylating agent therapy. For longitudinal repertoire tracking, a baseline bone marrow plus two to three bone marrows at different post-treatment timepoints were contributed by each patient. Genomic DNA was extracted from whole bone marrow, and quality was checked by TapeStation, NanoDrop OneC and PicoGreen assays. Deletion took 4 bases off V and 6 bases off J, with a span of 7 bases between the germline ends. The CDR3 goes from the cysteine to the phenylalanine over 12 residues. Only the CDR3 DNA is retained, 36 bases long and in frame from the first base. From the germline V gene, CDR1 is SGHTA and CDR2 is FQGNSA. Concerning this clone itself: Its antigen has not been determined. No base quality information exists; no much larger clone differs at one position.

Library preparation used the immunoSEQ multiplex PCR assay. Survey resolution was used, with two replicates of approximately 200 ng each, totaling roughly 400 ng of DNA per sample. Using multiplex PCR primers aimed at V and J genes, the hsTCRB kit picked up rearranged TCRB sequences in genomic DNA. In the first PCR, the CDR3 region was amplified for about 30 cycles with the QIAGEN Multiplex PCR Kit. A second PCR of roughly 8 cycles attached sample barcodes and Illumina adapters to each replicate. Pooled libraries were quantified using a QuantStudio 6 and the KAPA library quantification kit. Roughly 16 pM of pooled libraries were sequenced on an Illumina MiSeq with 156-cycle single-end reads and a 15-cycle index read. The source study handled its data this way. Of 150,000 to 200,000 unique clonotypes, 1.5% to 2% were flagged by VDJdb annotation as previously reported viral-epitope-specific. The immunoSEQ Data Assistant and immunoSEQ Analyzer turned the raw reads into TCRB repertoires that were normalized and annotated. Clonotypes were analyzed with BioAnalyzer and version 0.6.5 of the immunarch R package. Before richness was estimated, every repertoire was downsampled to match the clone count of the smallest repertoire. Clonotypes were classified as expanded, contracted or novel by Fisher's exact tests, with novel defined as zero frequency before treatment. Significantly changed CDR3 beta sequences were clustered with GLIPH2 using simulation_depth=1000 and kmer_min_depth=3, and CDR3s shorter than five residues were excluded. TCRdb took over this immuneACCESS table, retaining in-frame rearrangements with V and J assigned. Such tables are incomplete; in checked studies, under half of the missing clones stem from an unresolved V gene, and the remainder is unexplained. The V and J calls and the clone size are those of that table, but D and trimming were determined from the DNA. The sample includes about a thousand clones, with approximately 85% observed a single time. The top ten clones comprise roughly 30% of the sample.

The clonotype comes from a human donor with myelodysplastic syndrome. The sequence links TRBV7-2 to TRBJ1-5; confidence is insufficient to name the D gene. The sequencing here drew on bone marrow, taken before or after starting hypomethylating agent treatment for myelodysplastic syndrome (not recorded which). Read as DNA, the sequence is TGTGCCAGCAGCTCCCTAGGTCAGCCCCAGCATTTT. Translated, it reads CASSSLGQPQHF. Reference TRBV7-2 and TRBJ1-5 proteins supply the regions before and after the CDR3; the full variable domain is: GAGVSQSPSNKVTEKGKDVELRCDPISGHTALYWYRQSLGQGLEFLIYFQGNSAPDKSGLPSDRFSAERTGGSVSTLTIQRTQQEDSAVYLCASSSLGQPQHFGDGTRLSIL.